This T cell receptor (beta chain) originates from a study of shared clonotypes between healthy human individuals. Study-wide results and caveats: Naive subsets generally had larger estimated richness than memory subsets. Clonotypes shared by all four sorted-subset donors had higher generation probabilities than non-shared clonotypes. There were few donors, and this limited the genetic and exposure-history diversity represented.

A remark on this clone: What it binds is unknown.

The CDR3 extends over 13 amino acids. Per the germline V gene, CDR1 is SGHRS and CDR2 is YFSETQ. Trimming pared 4 bases from V and 7 bases from J, leaving 11 bases between. Sequencing was performed with immunoSEQ multiplex PCR; in TCRdb, only in-frame clones are kept and a portion is missing. The table lists about 1 million clones, under 80% of them singletons, with about 1.5% in the top ten. The J gene is TRBJ1-4, the V gene TRBV5-1; no definite D call. The receptor was derived from a young man in good health. Input material: memory CD4+ T cells sorted from blood. The sample's subset: CD45RA-negative fraction. The chain's CDR3 is CASSRDLSEKLFF. The CDR3 DNA sequence: TGCGCCAGCAGCCGGGATCTGAGTGAAAAACTGTTTTTT.